Below, 30 T cell receptor beta chains from the same sample are listed, as sequenced in a study of blood T cell repertoires in COVID-19. Only in-frame clones appear in the TCRdb table, and some are missing; sequencing was by immunoSEQ multiplex PCR. The data show under 250,000 clones, around four fifths seen once. Sequencing input: peripheral blood. These receptors came from a man aged 35 to 55 with acute or convalescent COVID-19.

This chain uses TRBV29-1 with TRBJ1-2, with TRBD1 identical over 7 bases. Germline CDR1 SQVTM, CDR2 ANQGSEA. V shed 6 bases, J shed 3 bases, and the junction held 4 bases outside the gene matches. CDR3 length: 12 residues. This chain's CDR3 is CSVGTEDYGYTF. In DNA, the CDR3 is TGCAGCGTGGGGACAGAGGACTATGGCTACACCTTC.

The chain links TRBV6-5 to TRBJ2-1; 14 positions match TRBD2. The CDR3 has 15 amino acids. Germline V CDR1 and CDR2: MNHEY, SVGAGI. The V segment lost 6 bases and the J segment 12 bases; nucleotides outside the gene matches: 10. The CDR3 protein is CASRKMGLAGVRQFF. The CDR3 nucleotides read TGTGCCAGCAGAAAAATGGGACTAGCGGGAGTTCGGCAGTTCTTC.

This sequence joins TRBV6-1 and TRBJ1-2; the D is unclear. This CDR3 is 13 amino acids long. Per the germline V gene, CDR1 is MNHNS and CDR2 is SASEGT. V shed 2 bases and J shed 8 bases, with 12 bases lying between them. CDR3 DNA: TGTGCCAGCAGTGAATCGTGGGCTGGAGGCTACACCTTC. This translates into CASSESWAGGYTF.

This clone was seen a single time. CDR3 DNA: TGTGCCAGCAGCCAAGCCACAGGACTAGCGTTCGATGAGCAGTTCTTC. This codes for CASSQATGLAFDEQFF. The J gene is TRBJ2-1, the V gene TRBV3-1 (or the pseudogene TRBV3-2), with TRBD2 identical over 9 bases. CDR3 length: 16 amino acids. The V segment lost 1 base and the J segment 8 bases; nucleotides outside the gene matches: 9. Germline assignment: CDR1 LGHDT and CDR2 YNNKEL (reference sequence).

This clone was picked up a small number of times. V is TRBV7-9 and J is TRBJ1-3; D is uncertain. The CDR3 contains 14 residues. Between the trimmed V and J ends, which lost 1 base and 1 base, there was a span of 5 bases. CDR1 and CDR2 from the germline V gene are SEHNR and FQNEAQ (reference sequence). CDR3 DNA sequence: TGTGCCAGCAGCTTAGTTCCATCTGGAAACACCATATATTTT. It codes for CASSLVPSGNTIYF.

This clone was found once. V and J are TRBV7-3 and TRBJ2-1; a possible D gene is TRBD2 (6 bases). There are 14 residues in the CDR3. Per the germline V gene, CDR1 is SGHTA and CDR2 is FQGTGA. Trimming pared 2 bases from V and 4 bases from J, leaving 9 bases between. The CDR3 loop is CASSLDSGYNEQFF. CDR3 nucleotides: TGTGCCAGCAGCTTAGATAGCGGATACAATGAGCAGTTCTTC.

V usage is TRBV5-4 and J usage is TRBJ2-1; TRBD2 agrees at 7 bases. The CDR3 is 15 residues long. Germline lookup yields CDR1 SGHNT and CDR2 YYREEE (reference sequence). The V segment lost 5 bases and the J segment 8 bases; nucleotides outside the gene matches: 13. CDR3 sequence reads: CASRPPGLSQDEQFF. CDR3 DNA sequence: TGTGCCAGCAGGCCACCGGGACTAAGTCAGGATGAGCAGTTCTTC.

V and J are TRBV2 and TRBJ2-1; D possibly corresponds to TRBD2 (5 bases). CDR1 and CDR2 (germline): SNHLY, FYNNEI. Trimming pared 6 bases from V and 8 bases from J, leaving 20 bases between. The CDR3 sequence is 15 residues long. CDR3 region: CASSQKFVGGYEQFF. The CDR3 nucleotides are TGTGCCAGCAGCCAAAAATTCGTCGGAGGCTATGAGCAGTTCTTC.

The V call is TRBV7-2, the J call TRBJ1-1; maybe TRBD1 (6 bases). CDR1 SGHTA and CDR2 FQGNSA come from the germline V gene. The CDR3 has 12 residues. Trimming took 5 bases from V and 11 from J, leaving 15 bases between them. CDR3 coding DNA: TGTGCCAGCAGCCCCCGACAGGATTTGGCTTTCTTT. Encoded protein: CASSPRQDLAFF.

The V and J genes are TRBV9 and TRBJ2-1, with D possibly matching TRBD2 (6 bases). Germline CDR1 is SGDLS and CDR2 is YYNGEE. The CDR3 extends over 14 amino acids. V was trimmed by 2 bases and J by 6 bases, leaving 12 bases between them. Written as DNA, the CDR3 is TGTGCCAGCAGCGTGGGACTGCTAACCAATGAGCAGTTCTTC. As protein: CASSVGLLTNEQFF.

The chain recombines TRBV19 with TRBJ1-1; 9 bases match TRBD1. The CDR3 loop spans 16 amino acids. Per the germline V gene, CDR1 is LNHDA and CDR2 is SQIVND (reference sequence). V dropped 8 bases and J dropped 1; count of bases not matched to a gene: 11. CDR3 bases: TGTGCCAGTCAAACAGGGGGCACCAACCGGAACACTGAAGCTTTCTTT. Its protein product is CASQTGGTNRNTEAFF.

CDR3 region: CASSPRSAKETQYF. The CDR3 region has the DNA TGTGCCAGCTCACCAAGGAGTGCAAAAGAGACCCAGTACTTC. The chain employs TRBV18 and TRBJ2-5; D call uncertain. From germline, CDR1 is KGHSH and CDR2 LQKENI. The ends were cut back, 2 bases at V and 3 bases at J, with 10 bases in the middle. There are 14 residues in the CDR3.

The chain uses TRBV5-4 and TRBJ2-1, with a possible D match to TRBD2 (5 bases). Deletions cut 0 bases from V and 5 bases from J, with 12 bases between. Germline V gene sequence: CDR1 SGHNT, CDR2 YYREEE (reference sequence). The CDR3 totals 15 residues. Written as DNA, the CDR3 is TGTGCCAGCAGCTTGGTATCCGGGAATCACAATGAGCAGTTCTTC. It translates to CASSLVSGNHNEQFF.

The chain links TRBV29-1 to TRBJ1-2, with D maybe TRBD1 (5 bases). The germline gives CDR1 SQVTM, CDR2 ANQGSEA. The length of the CDR3 is 14 residues. V was pared by 2 bases and J by 7 bases, with 17 bases between. In nucleotides, the CDR3 is TGCAGCGTTGAACCGGGGGGTAATCCCGGTGGCTACACCTTC. This sequence encodes CSVEPGGNPGGYTF.

The chain links TRBV5-1 to TRBJ2-6; 7 positions agree with TRBD1. V was clipped by 2 bases and J by 3 bases; unmatched bases: 17. The germline V gene has CDR1 SGHRS and CDR2 YFSETQ. The CDR3 has 20 residues. The chain's CDR3 is CASSFVPPGQFFLGANVLTF. For the CDR3, the DNA is TGCGCCAGCAGCTTCGTTCCACCGGGACAGTTCTTCCTTGGGGCCAACGTCCTGACTTTC.

In this sample, this clone turned up once. V and J are TRBV4-2 and TRBJ2-7; D not resolved. Germline CDR1 reads LGHNA; CDR2 reads YNFKEQ. Trimming removed 3 bases at V and 3 bases at J, with 18 bases between. This CDR3 region has 16 residues. This CDR3 is CASSQGPGDYGYEQYF. The DNA of the CDR3 is TGTGCCAGCAGCCAGGGTCCGGGTGATTACGGCTACGAGCAGTACTTC.

The rearrangement links TRBV29-1 to TRBJ2-7; TRBD2 aligns across 11 bases. V was clipped by 6 bases and J by 0 bases; unmatched bases: 13. The germline V gene encodes CDR1 SQVTM and CDR2 ANQGSEA. The CDR3 is made up of 17 amino acids. The CDR3: CSVGPLLSGRASYEQYF. The DNA of the CDR3 is TGCAGCGTCGGACCCCTCCTTAGCGGGAGGGCCTCCTACGAGCAGTACTTC.

This chain's CDR3 is CASSQEGGRGPFF. DNA for the CDR3: TGTGCCAGCAGCCAAGAGGGCGGGAGGGGTCCGTTCTTC. This chain joins TRBV3-1 (or the pseudogene TRBV3-2) and TRBJ2-1; 9 bases line up with TRBD2. Germline V gives CDR1 LGHDT, CDR2 YNNKEL (reference sequence). This CDR3 has 13 amino acids. V trimming: 0 bases; J trimming: 15 bases; junction bases outside the gene matches: 6.

The CDR3 loop is CASKVPGLADYNEQFF. The CDR3 coding sequence is TGTGCCAGCAAGGTCCCGGGACTAGCGGACTACAATGAGCAGTTCTTC. The chain uses TRBV2 and TRBJ2-1; 11 nucleotides match TRBD2. CDR1 is SNHLY, CDR2 FYNNEI, per germline. V lost 7 bases, J lost 3 bases, and 8 bases stayed unmatched. CDR3 length: 16 amino acids.

This chain links TRBV5-1 with TRBJ2-2; perhaps TRBD1 as D (6 bases). The length of the CDR3 is 15 residues. V was cut by 4 bases and J by 4 bases, with 14 bases left in between. Germline loops: CDR1 SGHRS, CDR2 YFSETQ. As DNA, the CDR3 is TGCGCCAGCAGCCAAGACTCGACAGGCACCGGGGAGCTGTTTTTT. Translation: CASSQDSTGTGELFF. Together with reference TRBV5-1 and TRBJ2-2, the CDR3 gives the full variable domain: KAGVTQTPRYLIKTRGQQVTLSCSPISGHRSVSWYQQTPGQGLQFLFEYFSETQRNKGNFPGRFSGRQFSNSRSEMNVSTLELGDSALYLCASSQDSTGTGELFFGEGSRLTVL.

The J gene is TRBJ1-6, the V gene TRBV2; 11 bases line up with TRBD1. There are 13 residues in the CDR3. Germline CDR1 SNHLY, CDR2 FYNNEI. The J segment lost 10 bases and the V segment lost 11 bases, leaving 7 bases of the junction unmatched. This CDR3 reads CAGRDRGNSPLHF. DNA of the CDR3: TGTGCCGGCCGGGACAGGGGGAACTCACCCCTCCACTTT. Full variable domain (outside the CDR3, taken from reference TRBV2 and TRBJ1-6): EPEVTQTPSHQVTQMGQEVILRCVPISNHLYFYWYRQILGQKVEFLVSFYNNEISEKSEIFDDQFSVERPDGSNFTLKIRSTKLEDSAMYFCAGRDRGNSPLHFGNGTRLTVT.

The chain uses TRBV5-1 and TRBJ2-5, with unresolved D. The germline V gene encodes CDR1 SGHRS and CDR2 YFSETQ. V was clipped by 0 bases and J by 5 bases, with 17 bases between them. The CDR3 length is 16 residues. The CDR3 sequence is CASSLAQITTAETQYF. The CDR3, as DNA: TGCGCCAGCAGCTTGGCCCAGATCACAACCGCCGAGACCCAGTACTTC.

CDR3 sequence: CASSRGQFVTDTQYF. The CDR3 nucleotides read TGTGCCAGTAGTCGGGGACAGTTCGTCACCGATACGCAGTATTTT. V usage is TRBV19 and J usage is TRBJ2-3; 7 bases align to TRBD1. V dropped 5 bases and J dropped 6; count of bases not matched to a gene: 11. The CDR3 has 15 amino acids. The germline CDR1 and CDR2 sequences are LNHDA and SQIVND (reference sequence).

This chain links TRBV27 with TRBJ1-1; the D gene is possibly TRBD1 (5 bases). This CDR3 is built from 14 residues. V was pared by 2 bases and J by 4 bases, with 11 bases between. The germline V gene has CDR1 MNHEY and CDR2 SMNVEV (reference sequence). Here the CDR3 reads CASSLRQGATEAFF. The CDR3 region has the DNA TGTGCCAGCAGTTTAAGGCAGGGTGCCACTGAAGCTTTCTTT.

The chain links TRBV9 to TRBJ2-3; 8 positions match TRBD2. Germline V CDR1 and CDR2: SGDLS, YYNGEE. The V segment lost 4 bases and the J segment 3 bases; nucleotides outside the gene matches: 7. The length of the CDR3 is 15 residues. The CDR3 DNA reads TGTGCCAGCAGCTATGGACTAGCTGGGACAGATACGCAGTATTTT. Translation gives CASSYGLAGTDTQYF.

This chain connects TRBV5-1 to TRBJ2-2; 9 bases are shared with TRBD1. After removal of 3 bases from V and 7 bases from J, the junction contained 10 bases not matched to a gene. The CDR3 contains 16 residues. CDR1 SGHRS and CDR2 YFSETQ come from the germline V gene. CDR3 in DNA: TGCGCCAGCAGCTCCCTACAGGGGGCGCTTGGCGGGGAGCTGTTTTTT. Translating it yields CASSSLQGALGGELFF.

V and J are TRBV19 and TRBJ1-5, with D tentatively TRBD1 (5 bases). This CDR3 contains 14 residues. The germline gives CDR1 LNHDA, CDR2 SQIVND (reference sequence). The V and J ends lost 4 bases and 7 bases respectively, with 14 bases between them. The CDR3 reads CASSNQGHQQPQHF. In nucleotides, the CDR3 is TGTGCCAGTAGTAACCAAGGACATCAACAGCCCCAGCATTTT.

CDR3 DNA sequence: TGTGCCAGCAGTGGGGCCCGGGGCTACACCTTC. This gives the protein CASSGARGYTF. This chain joins TRBV12-3 or TRBV12-4 and TRBJ1-2; TRBD1 might be the D (5 bases). The CDR3 is 11 residues long. The V end lost 5 bases, the J end lost 8 bases, and 9 bases lay between the germline ends.

This chain joins TRBV5-5 and TRBJ2-7; 8 bases fit TRBD1. J was trimmed by 4 bases and V by 4 bases; bases with no gene match: 7. Germline lookup yields CDR1 SGHKS and CDR2 YYEKEE (reference sequence). The CDR3 runs to 14 residues. CDR3 nucleotide sequence: TGTGCCAGCAGCACGGCAGGGGGCAAGTACGAGCAGTACTTC. Protein: CASSTAGGKYEQYF.

The CDR3 sequence is CASSVAGGGSYEQYF. CDR3 DNA sequence: TGCGCCAGCAGCGTTGCAGGGGGAGGCTCCTACGAGCAGTACTTC. The chain carries TRBV5-1 and TRBJ2-7; D may be TRBD1 (7 bases). Trimming removed 4 bases from V and 0 bases from J, with 14 bases in between. This CDR3 has 15 residues. CDR1 is SGHRS and CDR2 is YFSETQ in the germline V gene.